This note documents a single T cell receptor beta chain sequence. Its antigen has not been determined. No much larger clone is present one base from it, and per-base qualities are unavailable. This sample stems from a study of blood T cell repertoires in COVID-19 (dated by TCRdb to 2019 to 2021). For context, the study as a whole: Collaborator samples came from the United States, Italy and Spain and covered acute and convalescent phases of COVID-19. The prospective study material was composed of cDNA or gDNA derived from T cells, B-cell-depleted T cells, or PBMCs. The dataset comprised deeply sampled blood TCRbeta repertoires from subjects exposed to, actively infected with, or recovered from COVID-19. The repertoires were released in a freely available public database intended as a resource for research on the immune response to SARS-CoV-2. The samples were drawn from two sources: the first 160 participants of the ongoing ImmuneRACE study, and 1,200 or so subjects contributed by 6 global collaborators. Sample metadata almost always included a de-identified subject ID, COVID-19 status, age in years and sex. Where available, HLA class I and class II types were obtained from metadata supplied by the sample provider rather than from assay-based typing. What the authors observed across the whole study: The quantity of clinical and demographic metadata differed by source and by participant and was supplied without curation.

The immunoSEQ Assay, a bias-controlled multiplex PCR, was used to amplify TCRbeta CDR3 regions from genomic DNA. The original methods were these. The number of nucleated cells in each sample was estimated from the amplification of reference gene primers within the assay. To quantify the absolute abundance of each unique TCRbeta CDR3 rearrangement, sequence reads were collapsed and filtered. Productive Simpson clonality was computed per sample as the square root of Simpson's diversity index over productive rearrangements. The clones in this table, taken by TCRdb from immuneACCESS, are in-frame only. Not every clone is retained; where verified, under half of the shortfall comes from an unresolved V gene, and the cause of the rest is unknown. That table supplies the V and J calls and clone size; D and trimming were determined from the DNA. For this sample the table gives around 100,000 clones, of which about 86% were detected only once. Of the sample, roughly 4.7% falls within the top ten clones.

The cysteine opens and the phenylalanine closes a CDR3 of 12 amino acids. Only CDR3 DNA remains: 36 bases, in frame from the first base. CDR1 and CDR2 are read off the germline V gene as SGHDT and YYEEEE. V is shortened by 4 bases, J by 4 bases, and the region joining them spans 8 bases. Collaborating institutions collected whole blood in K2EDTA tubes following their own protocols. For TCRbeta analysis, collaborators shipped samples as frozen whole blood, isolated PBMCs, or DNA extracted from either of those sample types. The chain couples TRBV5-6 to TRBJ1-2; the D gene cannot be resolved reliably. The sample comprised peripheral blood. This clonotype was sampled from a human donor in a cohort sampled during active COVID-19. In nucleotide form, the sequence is TGTGCCAGCAGCCCCGGGGTCTATGGCTACACCTTC. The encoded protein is CASSPGVYGYTF.